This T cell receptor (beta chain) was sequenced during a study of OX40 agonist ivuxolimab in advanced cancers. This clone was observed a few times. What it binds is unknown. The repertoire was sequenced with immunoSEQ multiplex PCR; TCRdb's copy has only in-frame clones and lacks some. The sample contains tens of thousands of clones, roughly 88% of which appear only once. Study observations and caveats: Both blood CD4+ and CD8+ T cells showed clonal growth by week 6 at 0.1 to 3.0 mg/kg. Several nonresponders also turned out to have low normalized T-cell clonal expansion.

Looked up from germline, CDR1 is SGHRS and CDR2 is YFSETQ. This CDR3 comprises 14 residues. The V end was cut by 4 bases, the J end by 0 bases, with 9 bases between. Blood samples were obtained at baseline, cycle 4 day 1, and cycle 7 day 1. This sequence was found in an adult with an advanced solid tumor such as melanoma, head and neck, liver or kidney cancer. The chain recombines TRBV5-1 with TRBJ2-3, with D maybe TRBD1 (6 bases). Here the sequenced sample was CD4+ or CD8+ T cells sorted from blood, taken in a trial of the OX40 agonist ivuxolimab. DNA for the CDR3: TGCGCCAGCAGCGAGGGACACAGCACAGATACGCAGTATTTT. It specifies CASSEGHSTDTQYF.